This passage covers 11 T cell receptor beta chains from one sample sequenced in a study of cytomegalovirus exposure and HLA in healthy donors. It was with 60 Vbeta and 13 Jbeta primers that the PCR ran. This table comes from immunoSEQ multiplex PCR, and its TCRdb copy is limited to in-frame clones, with some not included. The sample records under 200,000 clones, more than 80% being singletons. The sequencing input was PBMCs. Every receptor here comes from a woman aged 50 to 65 in good health and CMV-seropositive.

V is TRBV6-5 and J is TRBJ2-3; perhaps TRBD1 as D (6 bases). The CDR3 is 14 amino acids. Germline lookup yields CDR1 MNHEY and CDR2 SVGAGI. Trimming left V 6 bases short and J 4 bases short, with 14 bases between. The CDR3 DNA sequence: TGTGCCAGCAGCTCCACAGGGAGCGCAGATACGCAGTATTTT. Its translation is CASSSTGSADTQYF.

V is TRBV6-1 and J is TRBJ2-4; 11 bases are a match to TRBD1. V lost 4 bases to trimming and J lost 1 base; unmatched junction nucleotides: 9. In germline, CDR1 is MNHNS, CDR2 SASEGT. CDR3 size: 18 residues. The CDR3 region is CASSGRTGGGGAKNIQYF. The CDR3 nucleotides are TGTGCCAGCAGTGGCCGGACAGGGGGCGGAGGGGCCAAAAACATTCAGTACTTC.

This clone appeared once. This chain uses TRBV5-1 with TRBJ2-1, with 11 bases aligning to TRBD1. Germline V lookup: CDR1 SGHRS, CDR2 YFSETQ. The V gene end was trimmed by 6 bases and the J gene end by 5 bases; junction bases not matched to a gene: 10. CDR3 length equals 16 residues. DNA for the CDR3: TGCGCCAGCAAGGGCCCCGGACAGGGGGCTCACAATGAGCAGTTCTTC. Protein sequence: CASKGPGQGAHNEQFF.

A word on this clone: The sample contains more than one DNA sequence encoding this CDR3. The rearrangement joins TRBV6-5 to TRBJ2-1; D perhaps matches TRBD1 (6 bases). Germline CDR1 reads MNHEY; CDR2 reads SVGAGI. The CDR3 totals 15 residues. With 2 bases removed from V and 9 bases from J, the gap between germline ends came to 17 bases. The CDR3 DNA is TGTGCCAGCAGTTACGGCCAGAGAGGGGGTGGTGAGCAGTTCTTC. Its protein is CASSYGQRGGGEQFF.

The chain couples TRBV11-3 to TRBJ2-3; D is possibly TRBD2 (7 bases). CDR3 length equals 14 residues. CDR1 is SGHNT and CDR2 is YENEEA in the germline V gene. V was cut by 8 bases and J by 2 bases, with 14 bases left in between. CDR3 bases: TGTGCCAGCCATGGGGGGGGGCACACAGATACGCAGTATTTT. It encodes CASHGGGHTDTQYF.

This clone was detected a few times. This chain connects TRBV4-2 to TRBJ2-7, with 8 bases fitting TRBD2. J lost 1 base, V lost 10 bases, and 9 bases had no gene match. CDR1 and CDR2 from the germline V gene are LGHNA and YNFKEQ. There are 14 residues in the CDR3. CDR3 in DNA: TGTGCCACCAGTCCCCGGGGGGGTTCCTACGAGCAGTACTTC. Translated, it gives CATSPRGGSYEQYF.

The chain recombines TRBV16 with TRBJ2-3; TRBD1 is a possible D gene (6 bases). The CDR3 runs 16 residues. Trimming pared 0 bases from V and 6 bases from J, leaving 16 bases between. Germline CDR1 KGHSY, CDR2 FQNENV. This CDR3 reads CASSQSVSGEWDTQYF. CDR3 in DNA: TGTGCCAGCAGCCAATCGGTGTCAGGGGAGTGGGATACGCAGTATTTT.

The chain recombines TRBV2 with TRBJ2-3, with D tentatively TRBD2 (7 bases). Germline CDR1 and CDR2: SNHLY and FYNNEI. The V end was cut by 7 bases, the J end by 14 bases, with 16 bases between. This CDR3 has 11 amino acids. The chain's CDR3 is CASKGEGEGYF. CDR3 in DNA: TGTGCCAGCAAGGGGGAGGGGGAGGGGTATTTT.

The V gene is TRBV7-2, the J gene TRBJ1-5; D remains ambiguous. Germline loops: CDR1 SGHTA, CDR2 FQGNSA. This CDR3 comprises 14 residues. Trimming left V 6 bases short and J 3 bases short, with 12 bases between. CDR3 DNA: TGTGCCAGCAGTCTTGACACTCCCAATCAGCCCCAGCATTTT. Its protein product is CASSLDTPNQPQHF.

The CDR3 spells CASSLFGLAGRNEQFF. As DNA, the CDR3 is TGTGCCAGCAGCTTATTCGGACTAGCGGGGAGGAATGAGCAGTTCTTC. The chain links TRBV7-3 to TRBJ2-1; 12 bases align to TRBD2. After removal of 2 bases from V and 7 bases from J, the junction contained 6 bases not matched to a gene. Germline CDR1 reads SGHTA; CDR2 reads FQGTGA. The CDR3 length is 16 residues.

This chain uses TRBV18 with TRBJ1-5; no reliable D call. V shed 3 bases and J shed 0 bases, with 18 bases lying between them. The CDR3 has 18 amino acids. The V gene's germline CDR1 is KGHSH and CDR2 LQKENI. CDR3 loop: CASSPPGSDDYSNQPQHF. The DNA of the CDR3 is TGTGCCAGCTCACCGCCCGGGTCAGATGATTATAGCAATCAGCCCCAGCATTTT.